This T cell receptor (beta chain) was captured by sequencing in a study of T cells in localized non-small cell lung cancer. Trimming removed 7 bases at V and 5 bases at J, with 8 bases between. The CDR3 has 11 residues. In germline, CDR1 is LNHDA, CDR2 SQIVND (reference sequence). General study findings and limits: Exceeding tumor, uninvolved adjacent lung had the highest T cell clonality. Sequencing was restricted to one tumor region; therefore, heterogeneity remains possible. Turning up in adjacent lung were a median approximately 57 of the top 100 tumor clones.

Worth noting for this clone: What it binds is not known.

It was adjacent lung free of atypia that was taken, at least 2 cm from the tumor margin. Sequencing was performed with immunoSEQ multiplex PCR; in TCRdb, only in-frame clones are kept and a portion is missing. The sample contains some 2,000 clones, approximately 20% of which appear only once. V gene TRBV19 combines with J gene TRBJ2-5; D is unclear. The TCR comes from a man aged 40 to 69 with stage II lung adenocarcinoma. The sequencing here drew on normal lung tissue next to the tumor, taken before any cancer treatment. CDR3 DNA: TGTGCCAGTAAACTTGGGGAGACCCAGTACTTC. Its translation is CASKLGETQYF.